Following are 10 T cell receptor beta chains from one sample sequenced in a study of control samples from healthy donors and cancer patients. This table comes from immunoSEQ multiplex PCR, and its TCRdb copy is limited to in-frame clones, with some not included. The table has 70,000 or so clones, approximately 88% seen once. Specimen: PBMCs. The receptors originated from a woman between 45 and 65 years old with lung cancer.

V gene TRBV18 combines with J gene TRBJ2-1; maybe TRBD1 (7 bases). The CDR3 runs 16 residues. The germline V gene has CDR1 KGHSH and CDR2 LQKENI. The germline V and J ends were trimmed by 3 bases and 6 bases, with 18 bases remaining between them. CDR3 in amino acids: CASSPSRGQGGNEQFF. The CDR3 coding sequence is TGTGCCAGCTCACCCTCCCGTGGGCAGGGGGGCAATGAGCAGTTCTTC. Based on the CDR3 plus reference TRBV18 and TRBJ2-1, the full variable domain is NAGVMQNPRHLVRRRGQEARLRCSPMKGHSHVYWYRQLPEEGLKFMVYLQKENIIDESGMPKERFSAEFPKEGPSILRIQQVVRGDSAAYFCASSPSRGQGGNEQFFGPGTRLTVL.

The chain recombines TRBV27 with TRBJ1-5; no clear D. Looked up from germline, CDR1 is MNHEY and CDR2 is SMNVEV (reference sequence). This CDR3 is built from 13 residues. V was cut by 6 bases and J by 5 bases, with 11 bases left in between. The CDR3 here is CASRARRDQPQHF. As DNA, the CDR3 is TGTGCCAGCAGAGCCCGGCGTGATCAGCCCCAGCATTTT.

The chain has TRBV23-1 and TRBJ2-4; 8 bases are a match to TRBD1. TRBV23-1 is identified as an open reading frame with a role that is uncertain. V lost 0 bases, J lost 9 bases, and 4 bases stayed unmatched. The CDR3 loop spans 14 amino acids. The CDR3 DNA reads TGCGCCAGCAGTCAATCTCTAGACAGGGGCATTCAGTACTTC. Protein sequence: CASSQSLDRGIQYF.

The chain combines TRBV11-3 with TRBJ2-3; 10 nucleotides line up with TRBD1. Trimming at V came to 4 bases and at J to 1 base, leaving 5 bases not matched to a gene. CDR1 is SGHNT, CDR2 YENEEA, per germline. The CDR3 contains 16 residues. In nucleotides, the CDR3 is TGTGCCAGCAGCTCAACGGGGACAGGGGGCACAGATACGCAGTATTTT. Amino acids: CASSSTGTGGTDTQYF.

The chain joins TRBV19 to TRBJ1-1, with 8 bases that match TRBD1. This CDR3 comprises 14 residues. Germline lookup yields CDR1 LNHDA and CDR2 SQIVND (reference sequence). J was trimmed by 7 bases and V by 3 bases; bases with no gene match: 7. CDR3 amino acids: CASSMGQASGEAFF. CDR3 nucleotide sequence: TGTGCCAGTAGTATGGGACAGGCGAGCGGTGAAGCTTTCTTT.

The chain carries TRBV5-4 and TRBJ2-7; TRBD2 aligns across 7 bases. The CDR3 runs 14 residues. V shed 7 bases, J shed 3 bases, and the junction held 10 bases outside the gene matches. CDR1 is SGHNT, CDR2 YYREEE, per germline (reference sequence). The CDR3 is CASGPSGDLYEQYF. In DNA, the CDR3 is TGTGCCAGCGGCCCAAGCGGGGATCTCTACGAGCAGTACTTC. The full variable domain, in which reference TRBV5-4 and TRBJ2-7 provide the parts outside the CDR3, is ETGVTQSPTHLIKTRGQQVTLRCSSQSGHNTVSWYQQALGQGPQFIFQYYREEENGRGNFPPRFSGLQFPNYSSELNVNALELDDSALYLCASGPSGDLYEQYFGPGTRLTVT.

This chain joins TRBV7-2 and TRBJ1-1; unclear D gene. CDR3 size: 13 residues. Germline CDR1 and CDR2: SGHTA and FQGNSA. Between the trimmed V and J ends, which lost 5 bases and 4 bases, there was a span of 11 bases. CDR3 DNA: TGTGCCAGCAGCGTCACGGTTCTCACTGAAGCTTTCTTT. Amino acids: CASSVTVLTEAFF.

The sample holds one count of this clone. The chain links TRBV19 to TRBJ1-5; 10 nucleotides line up with TRBD1. J was trimmed by 2 bases and V by 5 bases; bases with no gene match: 12. In germline, CDR1 is LNHDA, CDR2 SQIVND (reference sequence). This CDR3 spans 18 amino acids. This CDR3 reads CASSAPPWDRGGNQPQHF. Written as DNA, the CDR3 is TGTGCCAGTAGTGCACCCCCTTGGGACAGGGGAGGCAATCAGCCCCAGCATTTT.

The CDR3 coding sequence is TGTGCCAGCAGCCTCGGACTAGATGAGCAGTTCTTC. Protein sequence: CASSLGLDEQFF. The genes are TRBV12-3 or TRBV12-4 and TRBJ2-1; 7 bases agree with TRBD2. The CDR3 sequence is 12 residues long. Losses at the gene ends were 6 bases for V and 8 bases for J; bases not matched to a gene: 4.

As regards this clone: One end of the junction is discordant with germline, which a read error may explain. The chain recombines TRBV5-8 with TRBJ2-5, with 7 bases aligning to TRBD2. The germline V gene encodes CDR1 SGHTS and CDR2 YDEGEE. The CDR3 is 16 amino acids. The CDR3 reads CASRLATGLSKETQYF. As DNA, the CDR3 is TGTGCCAGCAGATTGGCAACGGGACTAAGCAAAGAGACCCAGTACTTC. Using reference TRBV5-8 and TRBJ2-5 for the parts outside the CDR3, the full variable domain is EAGVTQSPTHLIKTRGQQATLRCSPISGHTSVYWYQQALGLGLQFLLWYDEGEERNRGNFPPRFSGRQFPNYSSELNVNALELEDSALYLCASRLATGLSKETQYFGPGTRLLVL.